The clone carrying this TCR beta chain was seen once. The record originates from a study of OX40 agonist ivuxolimab in advanced cancers. At the level of the study: Recorded diagnoses for dose-escalation patients were hepatocellular carcinoma, melanoma, renal cell or head and neck cancer.

Repertoires were generated with immunoSEQ multiplex PCR, while TCRdb's copy carries only in-frame clones and drops some. In the table there are under 100,000 clones, about 80% of which are singletons. Germline-derived CDR1 and CDR2 are MGHDK and SYGVNS. Trimming pared 1 base from V and 0 bases from J, leaving 10 bases between. The CDR3 runs 17 residues. V and J are TRBV25-1 and TRBJ2-6; the D gene is possibly TRBD1 (5 bases). The source was CD4+ or CD8+ T cells sorted from blood, collected in a trial of the OX40 agonist ivuxolimab. The receptor comes from an adult with an advanced solid tumor such as melanoma, head and neck, liver or kidney cancer. The CDR3 is CASSESRTSSGANVLTF. As DNA, the CDR3 is TGTGCCAGCAGTGAATCCCGGACATCCTCTGGGGCCAACGTCCTGACTTTC.